This T cell receptor beta chain is drawn from a study of blood T cells in healthy people across ages. Looking at the study overall: Template-switching capture recovered about one barcoded beta molecule per two T cells.

Whenever a sample was processed, at least 6.5 million PBMCs were isolated. At least ten counts were recorded for this clonotype. Antigen unknown. Points from the study as a whole: Expanded clonotype changes were possibly confounded by unknown donor CMV status.

Combining a sample-barcoded 5' primer with a J-beta primer mix, a second PCR ran for roughly 6 to 12 cycles. All samples gave at least 3 million CDR3-containing paired-end reads. TCRdb recomputed calls from the 5' RACE reads with MiXCR, one row per CDR3 protein. The sample lists 650,000 or so distinct CDR3 sequences, 40% to 65% occurring once. The germline V gene has CDR1 LGHDT and CDR2 YNNKEL (reference sequence). V was cut by 3 bases and J by 7 bases, with 7 bases left in between. The CDR3 length is 12 residues. This clonotype was obtained from an elderly woman in good health. The chain employs TRBV3-1 and TRBJ2-1, with D uncertain. The sample comprised blood. The DNA of the CDR3 is TGTGCCAGCAGCCACGAGTGGAATGAGCAGTTCTTC. It specifies CASSHEWNEQFF.